These 32 T cell receptor beta chains came from one sample sequenced in a study of Tregs in tolerant kidney transplant recipients. Libraries were prepared by immunoSEQ multiplex PCR; TCRdb keeps only in-frame clonotypes and omits some of them. This table holds some 4,100 clones, 45% to 70% found once. The antigens of these receptors remain unknown. The sequencing sample was made of CD8+ T cells from blood cultured with allogeneic cells. The receptors stem from a human donor in good health.

This clone occurred a few times. This rearrangement joins TRBV11-2 to TRBJ2-5; 7 bases map to TRBD1. V was pared by 1 base and J by 3 bases, with 5 bases of the junction left unmatched. The CDR3 spans 15 residues. Per the germline V gene, CDR1 is SGHAT and CDR2 is FQNNGV. In nucleotides, the CDR3 is TGTGCCAGCAGCTTAGGACTACAGGGGAAAGAGACCCAGTACTTC. Translation gives CASSLGLQGKETQYF.

The V and J genes are TRBV29-1 and TRBJ2-7, with a tentative D call TRBD2 (5 bases). The CDR3 contains 14 residues. V shed 7 bases and J shed 0 bases, with 16 bases lying between them. The germline gives CDR1 SQVTM, CDR2 ANQGSEA. CDR3 region: CSAGPGKSSYEQYF. CDR3 bases: TGCAGCGCCGGACCGGGGAAGAGCTCCTACGAGCAGTACTTC.

The chain uses TRBV9 and TRBJ2-1; possibly TRBD2 for D (5 bases). CDR3 size: 17 residues. Germline lookup yields CDR1 SGDLS and CDR2 YYNGEE. V lost 0 bases to trimming and J lost 6 bases, with 19 bases between them. This CDR3 reads CASSVAVSVWSRNEQFF. DNA for the CDR3: TGTGCCAGCAGCGTAGCGGTTAGCGTGTGGTCCCGCAATGAGCAGTTCTTC.

The chain links TRBV5-6 to TRBJ2-7; D possibly matches TRBD1 or TRBD2 (6 bases each). The germline gives CDR1 SGHDT, CDR2 YYEEEE. The CDR3 contains 14 residues. Trimming stripped 3 bases from V and 7 bases from J, with 17 bases between. The CDR3 loop is CASSSGTPAGEQYF. CDR3 nucleotide sequence: TGTGCCAGCAGCTCCGGGACACCGGCGGGGGAGCAGTACTTC.

This clone was detected only a few times. The chain links TRBV7-9 to TRBJ1-1, with 9 bases aligning to TRBD1. Trimming cost V 1 base and J 2 bases; bases outside gene matches: 8. The CDR3 is made up of 17 amino acids. Germline values: CDR1 SEHNR, CDR2 FQNEAQ (reference sequence). The CDR3 sequence: CASSLDPGTGFNTEAFF. CDR3 nucleotide sequence: TGTGCCAGCAGCTTAGATCCCGGGACAGGGTTCAACACTGAAGCTTTCTTT.

This clone was recorded a few times. The rearrangement joins TRBV19 to TRBJ1-1; possible D gene TRBD1, 5 bases. This CDR3 spans 13 amino acids. Trimming stripped 3 bases from V and 5 bases from J, with 10 bases between. CDR1 LNHDA and CDR2 SQIVND come from the germline V gene (reference sequence). The CDR3 is CASSMWGVTEAFF. The CDR3, as DNA: TGTGCCAGTAGTATGTGGGGGGTGACTGAAGCTTTCTTT.

The chain couples TRBV5-1 to TRBJ2-7; 7 bases align to TRBD1. Germline V CDR1 and CDR2: SGHRS, YFSETQ. The CDR3 extends over 13 amino acids. The ends lost 4 bases at V and 5 bases at J; junction bases unmatched: 6. CDR3 DNA: TGCGCCAGCAGCCTGGAAACAGGGGACGAGCAGTACTTC. Amino acid sequence: CASSLETGDEQYF.

The V and J genes are TRBV9 and TRBJ2-7; weak D call: TRBD1 (6 bases). The V end lost 0 bases, the J end lost 5 bases, and 12 bases lay between the germline ends. CDR1 SGDLS and CDR2 YYNGEE come from the germline V gene. The CDR3 loop spans 14 amino acids. CDR3 sequence reads: CASSVGGPVHEQYF. CDR3 nucleotides: TGTGCCAGCAGCGTAGGGGGGCCGGTCCACGAGCAGTACTTC.

This clone has just a few counts. The V call is TRBV4-1, the J call TRBJ2-5; 9 bases fit TRBD1. V lost 6 bases, J lost 2 bases, and 7 bases stayed unmatched. The CDR3 extends over 15 amino acids. CDR1 is MGHRA, CDR2 YSYEKL, per germline. CDR3 region: CASRGLGQGQETQYF. The DNA for the CDR3 is TGCGCCAGCAGGGGGTTAGGACAGGGGCAAGAGACCCAGTACTTC.

Here the CDR3 reads CASSIWTGVRYNEQFF. Here the CDR3 DNA reads TGTGCCAGTAGTATATGGACAGGGGTACGTTACAATGAGCAGTTCTTC. V is TRBV19 and J is TRBJ2-1, with 9 bases lining up with TRBD1. Trimming removed 2 bases from V and 4 bases from J; junction bases left unmatched: 6. Germline V gene data show CDR1 as LNHDA and CDR2 as SQIVND (reference sequence). This CDR3 is built from 16 residues.

CDR3 protein: CASSLQSLQGKTDTQYF. Written as DNA, the CDR3 is TGCGCCAGCAGCTTGCAATCCTTGCAGGGCAAAACAGATACGCAGTATTTT. The rearrangement uses TRBV5-1 and TRBJ2-3, with D perhaps TRBD1 (5 bases). V was pared by 1 base and J by 3 bases, with 18 bases between. The V gene's germline CDR1 is SGHRS and CDR2 YFSETQ. CDR3 size: 17 residues.

The J gene is TRBJ1-2, the V gene TRBV4-1; weak D call: TRBD1 (5 bases). V lost 0 bases and J lost 3, with 14 bases in between. The CDR3 totals 16 residues. Germline assignment: CDR1 MGHRA and CDR2 YSYEKL. CDR3 loop: CASSQDRGRPYYGYTF. As DNA, the CDR3 is TGCGCCAGCAGCCAAGATCGGGGCAGGCCCTACTATGGCTACACCTTC.

The chain couples TRBV27 to TRBJ2-3; the D is unclear. The CDR3 is 15 amino acids. Trimming took 0 bases from V and 1 from J, leaving 8 bases between them. CDR1 and CDR2 from the germline V gene are MNHEY and SMNVEV (reference sequence). The CDR3: CASSLSALGTDTQYF. The CDR3 DNA reads TGTGCCAGCAGTTTATCAGCCCTAGGCACAGATACGCAGTATTTT.

As to this clone: One end of the junction fails to match germline, which may point to a read error. The V and J genes are TRBV10-3 and TRBJ1-2; D is perhaps TRBD1 (5 bases). This CDR3 spans 13 amino acids. The germline gives CDR1 ENHRY, CDR2 SYGVKD. In DNA form, the CDR3 reads TGTGCCGTCAGAGACCCGGGGGATGGTGGCTACACCTTC. Protein sequence: CAVRDPGDGGYTF.

The gene calls are TRBV6-6 and TRBJ1-5; unclear D gene. The CDR3 is made up of 14 amino acids. CDR1 and CDR2 (germline): MNHNY, SVGAGI (reference sequence). The V end was cut by 0 bases, the J end by 6 bases, with 9 bases between. As DNA, the CDR3 is TGTGCCAGCAGTTACTCGGAAGGGATTCAGCCCCAGCATTTT. Translated: CASSYSEGIQPQHF.

This clone was detected only a few times. V and J are TRBV5-4 and TRBJ2-1; 7 nucleotides line up with TRBD2. Germline V gene data show CDR1 as SGHNT and CDR2 as YYREEE (reference sequence). The V and J ends lost 0 bases and 6 bases, in that order; junction bases with no gene match: 9. This CDR3 spans 16 amino acids. The CDR3 DNA sequence: TGTGCCAGCAGCTTGGCAAGCGGACTAGAAGGCAATGAGCAGTTCTTC. Translating it yields CASSLASGLEGNEQFF.

The chain employs TRBV6-6 and TRBJ2-1; 13 bases align to TRBD2. CDR3 size: 15 residues. Germline V gene lookup returns CDR1 MNHNY and CDR2 SVGAGI (reference sequence). With V trimmed by 4 bases and J by 9 bases, 6 bases remained unmatched. This CDR3 reads CASSWTSGSHSEQFF. CDR3 DNA sequence: TGTGCCAGCAGTTGGACTAGCGGGAGTCATAGTGAGCAGTTCTTC.

The chain joins TRBV13 to TRBJ1-3; the match to TRBD1 covers 7 bases. Germline values: CDR1 PRHDT, CDR2 FYEKMQ (reference sequence). The trim removed 0 bases at V and 5 bases at J, leaving 4 bases unmatched. The CDR3 covers 15 residues. CDR3 nucleotide sequence: TGTGCCAGCAGCTTAGGGACAGGGACAAGAAACACCATATATTTT. Translated: CASSLGTGTRNTIYF.

The chain employs TRBV9 and TRBJ1-2; 9 bases fit TRBD1. The CDR3 runs 13 residues. Unmatched junction bases numbered 4, after V lost 4 bases and J lost 6 bases. Germline V CDR1 and CDR2: SGDLS, YYNGEE. CDR3 loop: CASSTDRGDGYTF. The CDR3 DNA reads TGTGCCAGCAGCACCGACAGGGGGGATGGCTACACCTTC.

The genes are TRBV9 and TRBJ2-1, with 14 bases aligning to TRBD2. Germline V CDR1 and CDR2: SGDLS, YYNGEE. The CDR3 runs 15 residues. The V and J ends lost 4 bases and 10 bases, in that order; junction bases with no gene match: 7. CDR3 bases: TGTGCCAGCAGCCCCGGGACTAGCGGGGGACTAGAGCAGTTCTTC. Translation gives CASSPGTSGGLEQFF.

This clone was recorded a few times. This chain connects TRBV4-1 to TRBJ2-1, with 13 positions matching TRBD2. V shed 1 base and J 8 bases; nucleotides not matched to a gene: 2. The CDR3 has 15 residues. Germline V gene lookup returns CDR1 MGHRA and CDR2 YSYEKL. Written as DNA, the CDR3 is TGCGCCAGCAGCCAAGGACTAGCGGGGGGCGATGAGCAGTTCTTC. Translating it yields CASSQGLAGGDEQFF.

The chain uses TRBV7-9 and TRBJ2-7; 9 positions match TRBD1. CDR1 is SEHNR, CDR2 FQNEAQ, per germline (reference sequence). The CDR3 is made up of 16 amino acids. The J segment lost 2 bases and the V segment lost 3 bases, leaving 8 bases of the junction unmatched. CDR3 protein: CASSLSGTGRAYEQYF. The DNA of the CDR3 is TGTGCCAGCAGCTTGTCCGGGACAGGGAGGGCCTACGAGCAGTACTTC.

The chain carries TRBV13 and TRBJ2-5; tentatively, D is TRBD2 (5 bases). Between the trimmed V and J ends, which lost 0 bases and 5 bases, there was a span of 10 bases. The CDR3 has 14 residues. CDR1 PRHDT and CDR2 FYEKMQ come from the germline V gene (reference sequence). CDR3 region: CASSLGGWRETQYF. Written as DNA, the CDR3 is TGTGCCAGCAGCTTAGGAGGGTGGAGGGAGACCCAGTACTTC.

This rearrangement joins TRBV19 to TRBJ2-3, with D unresolved. Trimming pared 6 bases from V and 5 bases from J, leaving 3 bases between. The CDR3 has 10 amino acids. CDR1 and CDR2 from the germline V gene are LNHDA and SQIVND (reference sequence). Written as DNA, the CDR3 is TGTGCCAGTAGCGGAGATACGCAGTATTTT. It codes for CASSGDTQYF.

This clone is medium-sized by share. The gene calls are TRBV7-9 and TRBJ2-3; 7 bases are a match to TRBD2. The J segment lost 0 bases and the V segment lost 5 bases, leaving 11 bases of the junction unmatched. CDR3 length equals 17 residues. The germline gives CDR1 SEHNR, CDR2 FQNEAQ (reference sequence). The CDR3: CASSTLGGSSSTDTQYF. For the CDR3, the DNA is TGTGCCAGCAGCACCCTGGGGGGGAGCTCTAGCACAGATACGCAGTATTTT.

The V and J genes are TRBV6-6 and TRBJ2-5, with unresolved D. Trimming took off 7 bases at V and 5 bases at J, with 14 bases between the two ends. CDR1 is MNHNY and CDR2 is SVGAGI in the germline V gene (reference sequence). The CDR3 runs 13 residues. Here the CDR3 DNA reads TGTGCCAGCACCCCAGACTCTGTCGAGACCCAGTACTTC. This encodes CASTPDSVETQYF.

The chain combines TRBV27 with TRBJ2-7, with D perhaps TRBD1 or TRBD2 (5 bases each). Trimming took 6 bases from V and 4 from J, leaving 13 bases between them. Germline V CDR1 and CDR2: MNHEY, SMNVEV (reference sequence). The CDR3 consists of 13 residues. The CDR3 loop is CASSYGTGYEQYF. The CDR3 nucleotides are TGTGCCAGCAGCTATGGGACGGGTTACGAGCAGTACTTC.

This chain connects TRBV5-1 to TRBJ1-1; 8 bases are a match to TRBD1. The ends lost 3 bases at V and 3 bases at J; junction bases unmatched: 1. The length of the CDR3 is 13 residues. Germline CDR1 reads SGHRS; CDR2 reads YFSETQ. The CDR3 here is CASSSTGDTEAFF. CDR3 sequence (DNA): TGCGCCAGCAGCTCGACAGGGGACACTGAAGCTTTCTTT.

V is TRBV13 and J is TRBJ2-1; TRBD2 matches at 8 bases. This CDR3 contains 16 residues. Germline V lookup: CDR1 PRHDT, CDR2 FYEKMQ (reference sequence). Trimming cost V 5 bases and J 5 bases; bases outside gene matches: 11. CDR3 DNA: TGTGCCAGCAGCCCATCTAGCGGGCGGCCCGACAATGAGCAGTTCTTC. Translated, it gives CASSPSSGRPDNEQFF.

This clone was recorded a few times. The chain carries TRBV11-2 and TRBJ2-1; D is ambiguous. Trimming left V 0 bases short and J 7 bases short, with 4 bases between. CDR1 SGHAT and CDR2 FQNNGV come from the germline V gene. This CDR3 has 12 residues. CDR3: CASSLEGNEQFF. For the CDR3, the DNA is TGTGCCAGCAGCTTAGAGGGTAATGAGCAGTTCTTC.

A few counts support this clone. The genes are TRBV9 and TRBJ2-2; a possible D gene is TRBD2 (5 bases). V was shortened by 3 bases and J by 3 bases, with 9 bases between the two germline ends. Germline V gene lookup returns CDR1 SGDLS and CDR2 YYNGEE. This CDR3 spans 14 amino acids. CDR3 residues: CASSDNGDTGELFF. CDR3 nucleotides: TGTGCCAGCAGCGACAACGGGGACACCGGGGAGCTGTTTTTT.

The CDR3 nucleotides are TGTGCCAGCAGTTACTCACCCAGCACCTACGAGCAGTACTTC. This gives the protein CASSYSPSTYEQYF. This rearrangement joins TRBV6-5 to TRBJ2-7; D call uncertain. V dropped 0 bases and J dropped 2 bases, with 8 bases sitting between them. The CDR3 runs 14 residues. Germline CDR1 MNHEY, CDR2 SVGAGI.